The 11 T cell receptor beta chains in this list originate from one sample, sequenced in a study of blood T cells in healthy people across ages. For the second PCR, which ran for roughly 6 to 11 cycles, a sample-barcoded 5' primer and a J-beta primer mix were used. One entry per CDR3 protein, called by TCRdb with MiXCR from the 5' RACE reads. The table records approximately 2,000,000 distinct CDR3 sequences, about two fifths of them present only once. The sequenced material came from blood. The receptors originated from a human donor in good health.

The rearrangement links TRBV18 to TRBJ1-5; D is unresolved. The CDR3 is 13 residues long. V lost 5 bases to trimming and J lost 5 bases, with 10 bases between them. Germline V gives CDR1 KGHSH, CDR2 LQKENI. CDR3 bases: TGTGCCAGCTCAATTCATTTCGATCAGCCCCAGCATTTT. It translates to CASSIHFDQPQHF.

The rearrangement links TRBV9 to TRBJ1-1; D is unresolved. The CDR3 spans 15 residues. Per the germline V gene, CDR1 is SGDLS and CDR2 is YYNGEE. The V and J ends lost 4 bases and 0 bases respectively, with 13 bases between them. The DNA of the CDR3 is TGTGCCAGCAGCCCAGATGTTGTCATGAACACTGAAGCTTTCTTT. Protein product: CASSPDVVMNTEAFF.

The DNA for the CDR3 is TGTGCCATCATTGGAGGAAAATATCAGCCCCAGCATTTT. It specifies CAIIGGKYQPQHF. The chain links TRBV10-3 to TRBJ1-5; unclear D gene. The ends were cut back, 7 bases at V and 5 bases at J, with 12 bases in the middle. From germline, CDR1 is ENHRY and CDR2 SYGVKD. This CDR3 is 13 amino acids long.

The gene calls are TRBV4-3 and TRBJ2-3; the D gene is possibly TRBD2 (6 bases). Trimming left V 4 bases short and J 0 bases short, with 14 bases between. The V gene's germline CDR1 is LGHNA and CDR2 YSLEER. CDR3 length: 16 amino acids. The CDR3 DNA reads as TGCGCCAGCAGCCCTCGGGGTAGCGGTAGCACAGATACGCAGTATTTT. Amino acid sequence: CASSPRGSGSTDTQYF.

The CDR3 coding sequence is TGCGCCAGCCGTTGGACAGACAGCTCCTACAATGAGCAGTACTTC. Translated, it gives CASRWTDSSYNEQYF. The V gene is TRBV5-1, the J gene TRBJ2-1, with D perhaps matching TRBD1 (6 bases). The better agreement between TRBJ2-7 and the DNA end casts doubt on the J call. The CDR3 extends over 15 amino acids. CDR1 and CDR2 from the germline V gene are SGHRS and YFSETQ.

The rearrangement uses TRBV7-9 and TRBJ1-2; D is ambiguous. V lost 3 bases to trimming and J lost 4 bases, with 15 bases between them. Germline V CDR1 and CDR2: SEHNR, FQNEAQ (reference sequence). The CDR3 sequence is 15 residues long. The CDR3 region is CASSFCDASSYGYTF. The CDR3 nucleotides read TGTGCCAGCAGCTTTTGTGATGCGTCCAGCTATGGCTACACCTTC.

As to this clonotype: Compared with germline, one end of the junction differs, possibly owing to a read error. The chain joins TRBV6-2 or TRBV6-3 to TRBJ2-3, with D possibly matching TRBD2 (5 bases). Germline V lookup: CDR1 MNHEY, CDR2 SVGEGT. CDR3 length: 17 residues. DNA for the CDR3: TGTGCCAGCAGTTACCCCAATGGACTGTTCGAACTGGATACGCGGTATTTT. This sequence encodes CASSYPNGLFELDTRYF.

The chain employs TRBV20-1 and TRBJ2-2; no reliable D call. Germline V gene sequence: CDR1 DFQATT, CDR2 SNEGSKA (reference sequence). Trimming cost V 4 bases and J 6 bases, with 9 bases left between them. The CDR3 is 12 residues long. DNA of the CDR3: TGCAGTGCTAAGGGAAACGCCGGGGAGCTGTTTTTT. Amino acid sequence: CSAKGNAGELFF.

The rearrangement links TRBV4-2 to TRBJ2-3; 8 positions agree with TRBD2. Trimming removed 1 base from V and 4 bases from J; junction bases left unmatched: 7. Germline lookup yields CDR1 LGHNA and CDR2 YNFKEQ. The CDR3 sequence is 16 residues long. For the CDR3, the DNA is TGTGCCAGCAGCCAAGTTTTGGCGGGGGGTTCAGATACGCAGTATTTT. This encodes CASSQVLAGGSDTQYF.

This chain joins TRBV27 and TRBJ1-6; 8 bases are shared with TRBD1. This CDR3 comprises 14 residues. CDR1 and CDR2 from the germline V gene are MNHEY and SMNVEV (reference sequence). V shed 5 bases, J shed 8 bases, and the junction held 5 bases outside the gene matches. The CDR3 reads CASSADRGYSPLHF. The CDR3 DNA sequence: TGTGCCAGCAGTGCCGACAGGGGATATTCACCCCTCCACTTT.

This clonotype was counted only a few times. The CDR3 region is CASSFLAGPSTDTQYF. For the CDR3, the DNA is TGTGCCAGCAGCTTCTTAGCGGGACCTAGCACAGATACGCAGTATTTT. V is TRBV11-3 and J is TRBJ2-3; 8 nucleotides line up with TRBD2. CDR1 and CDR2 (germline): SGHNT, YENEEA. Germline trimming cut 3 bases from V and 0 bases from J; bases unmatched to any gene: 5. The CDR3 sequence is 16 residues long.